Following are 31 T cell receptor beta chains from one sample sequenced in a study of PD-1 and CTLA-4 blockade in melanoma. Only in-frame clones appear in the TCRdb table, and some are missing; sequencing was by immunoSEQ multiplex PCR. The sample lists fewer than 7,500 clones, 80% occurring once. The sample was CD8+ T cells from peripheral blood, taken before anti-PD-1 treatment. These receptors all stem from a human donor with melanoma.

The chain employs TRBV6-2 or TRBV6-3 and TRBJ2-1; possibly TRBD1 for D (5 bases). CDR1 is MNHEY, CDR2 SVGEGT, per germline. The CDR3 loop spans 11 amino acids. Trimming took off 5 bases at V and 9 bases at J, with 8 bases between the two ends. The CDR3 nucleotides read TGTGCCAGCAGTCAGGGCGTTGAGCAGTTCTTC. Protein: CASSQGVEQFF.

The DNA of the CDR3 is TGTGCCAGCAGTTACGGACACCCGGCGGGCGGCTACACCTTC. This encodes CASSYGHPAGGYTF. The V and J genes are TRBV6-5 and TRBJ1-2; maybe TRBD1 (5 bases). The CDR3 extends over 14 amino acids. Trimming took off 2 bases at V and 8 bases at J, with 15 bases between the two ends. Looked up from germline, CDR1 is MNHEY and CDR2 is SVGAGI.

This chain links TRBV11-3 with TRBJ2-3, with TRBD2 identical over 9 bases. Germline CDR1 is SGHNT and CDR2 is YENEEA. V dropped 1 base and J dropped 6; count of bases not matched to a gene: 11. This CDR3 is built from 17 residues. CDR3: CASSLGGLAGPRDTQYF. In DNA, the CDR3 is TGTGCCAGCAGCTTAGGAGGGCTAGCGGGGCCCAGGGATACGCAGTATTTT.

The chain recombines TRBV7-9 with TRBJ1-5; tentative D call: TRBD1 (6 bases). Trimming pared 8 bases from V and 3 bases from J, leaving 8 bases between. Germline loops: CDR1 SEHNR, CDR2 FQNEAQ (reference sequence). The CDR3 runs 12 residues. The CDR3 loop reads CASGDTNQPQHF. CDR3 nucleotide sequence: TGTGCCAGCGGGGACACCAATCAGCCCCAGCATTTT.

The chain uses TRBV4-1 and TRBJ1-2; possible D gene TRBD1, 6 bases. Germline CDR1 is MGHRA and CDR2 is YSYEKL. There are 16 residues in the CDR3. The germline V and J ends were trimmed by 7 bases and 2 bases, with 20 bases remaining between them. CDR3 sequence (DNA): TGCGCCAGCAACCCCGGGGGGGCGAACCAGAACTATGGCTACACCTTC. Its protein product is CASNPGGANQNYGYTF.

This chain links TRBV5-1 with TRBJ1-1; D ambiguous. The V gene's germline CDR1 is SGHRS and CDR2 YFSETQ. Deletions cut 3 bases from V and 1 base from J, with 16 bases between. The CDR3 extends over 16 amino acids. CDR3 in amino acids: CASSWEDPEPNTEAFF. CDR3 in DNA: TGCGCCAGCAGCTGGGAGGACCCGGAACCGAACACTGAAGCTTTCTTT.

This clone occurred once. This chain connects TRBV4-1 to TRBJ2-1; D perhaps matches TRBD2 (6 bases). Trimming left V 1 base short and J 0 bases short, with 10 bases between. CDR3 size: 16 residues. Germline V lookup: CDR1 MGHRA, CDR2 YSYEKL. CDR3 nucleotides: TGCGCCAGCAGCCAAGGCGGGGCCGGCTCCTACAATGAGCAGTTCTTC. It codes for CASSQGGAGSYNEQFF.

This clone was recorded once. The CDR3 region has the DNA TGCGCCAGCAGCCAAGATCCCGACAGGGTAGGAGATACGCAGTATTTT. Amino acids: CASSQDPDRVGDTQYF. The gene calls are TRBV4-3 and TRBJ2-3; 7 nucleotides agree with TRBD1. CDR3 length equals 16 residues. Germline V gene data show CDR1 as LGHNA and CDR2 as YSLEER. Trimming took 0 bases from V and 5 from J; bases not matched to a gene: 8.

The CDR3 nucleotides read TGCAGCGTTGAAGACGAAAGAGCTGAAGCTTTCTTT. This codes for CSVEDERAEAFF. V gene TRBV29-1 combines with J gene TRBJ1-1; D uncertain. Deletions cut 0 bases from V and 6 bases from J, with 8 bases between. Germline lookup yields CDR1 SQVTM and CDR2 ANQGSEA. The CDR3 totals 12 residues. The variable domain in full, with the rest retrieved from reference TRBV29-1 and TRBJ1-1, is SAVISQKPSRDICQRGTSLTIQCQVDSQVTMMFWYRQQPGQSLTLIATANQGSEATYESGFVIDKFPISRPNLTFSTLTVSNMSPEDSSIYLCSVEDERAEAFFGQGTRLTVV.

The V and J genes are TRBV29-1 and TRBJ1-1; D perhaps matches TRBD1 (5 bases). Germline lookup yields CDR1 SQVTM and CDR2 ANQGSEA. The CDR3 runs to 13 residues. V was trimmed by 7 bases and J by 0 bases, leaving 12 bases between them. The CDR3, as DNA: TGCAGCGCCGTAGGACAATTGAACACTGAAGCTTTCTTT. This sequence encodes CSAVGQLNTEAFF.

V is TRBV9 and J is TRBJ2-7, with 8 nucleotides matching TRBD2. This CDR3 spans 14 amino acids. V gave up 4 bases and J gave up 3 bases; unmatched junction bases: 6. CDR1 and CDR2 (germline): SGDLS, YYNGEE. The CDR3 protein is CASSPRSGGYEQYF. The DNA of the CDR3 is TGTGCCAGCAGCCCCCGGAGCGGGGGCTACGAGCAGTACTTC. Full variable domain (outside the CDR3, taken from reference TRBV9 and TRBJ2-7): DSGVTQTPKHLITATGQRVTLRCSPRSGDLSVYWYQQSLDQGLQFLIQYYNGEERAKGNILERFSAQQFPDLHSELNLSSLELGDSALYFCASSPRSGGYEQYFGPGTRLTVT.

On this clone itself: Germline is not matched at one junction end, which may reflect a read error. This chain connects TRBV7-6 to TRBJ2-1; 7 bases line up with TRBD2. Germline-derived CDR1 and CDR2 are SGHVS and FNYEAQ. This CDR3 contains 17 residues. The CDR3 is CARSWGGEDTYFGEQFF. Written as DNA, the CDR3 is TGTGCCCGCAGCTGGGGGGGGGAGGACACCTATTTCGGGGAGCAGTTCTTC.

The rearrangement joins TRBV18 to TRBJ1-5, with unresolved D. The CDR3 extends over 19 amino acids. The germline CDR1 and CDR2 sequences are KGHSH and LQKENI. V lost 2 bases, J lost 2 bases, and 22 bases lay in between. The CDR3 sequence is CASSPGGGSDGFGNQPQHF. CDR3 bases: TGTGCCAGCTCACCAGGTGGAGGGTCGGATGGATTTGGCAATCAGCCCCAGCATTTT.

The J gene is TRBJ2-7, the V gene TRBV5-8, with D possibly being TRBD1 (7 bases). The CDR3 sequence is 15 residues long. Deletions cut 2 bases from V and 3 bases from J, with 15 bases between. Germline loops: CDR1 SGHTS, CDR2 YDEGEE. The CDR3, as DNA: TGTGCCAGCAGCTTTACCCAGGGGGGACACTACGAGCAGTACTTC. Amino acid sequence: CASSFTQGGHYEQYF.

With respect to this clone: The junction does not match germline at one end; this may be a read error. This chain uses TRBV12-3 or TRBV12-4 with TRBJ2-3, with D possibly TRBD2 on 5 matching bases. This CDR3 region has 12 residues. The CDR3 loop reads CASSHAGELTDF. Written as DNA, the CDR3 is TGTGCCAGCAGTCACGCCGGGGAATTAACGGATTTT.

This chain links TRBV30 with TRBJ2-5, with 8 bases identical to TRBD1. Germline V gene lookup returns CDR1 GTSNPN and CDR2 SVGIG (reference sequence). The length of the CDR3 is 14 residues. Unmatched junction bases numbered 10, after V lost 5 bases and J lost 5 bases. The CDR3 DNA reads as TGTGCCTGGGGCGTGCGGACAGGGAGGGAGACCCAGTACTTC. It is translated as CAWGVRTGRETQYF.

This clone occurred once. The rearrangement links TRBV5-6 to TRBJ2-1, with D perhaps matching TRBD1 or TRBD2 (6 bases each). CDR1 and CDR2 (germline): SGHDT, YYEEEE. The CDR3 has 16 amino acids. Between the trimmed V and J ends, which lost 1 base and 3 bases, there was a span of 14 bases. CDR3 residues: CASSLRRGTDYNEQFF. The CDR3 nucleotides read TGTGCCAGCAGCTTGAGGAGGGGGACGGACTACAATGAGCAGTTCTTC. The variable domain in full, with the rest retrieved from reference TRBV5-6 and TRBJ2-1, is DAGVTQSPTHLIKTRGQQVTLRCSPKSGHDTVSWYQQALGQGPQFIFQYYEEEERQRGNFPDRFSGHQFPNYSSELNVNALLLGDSALYLCASSLRRGTDYNEQFFGPGTRLTVL.

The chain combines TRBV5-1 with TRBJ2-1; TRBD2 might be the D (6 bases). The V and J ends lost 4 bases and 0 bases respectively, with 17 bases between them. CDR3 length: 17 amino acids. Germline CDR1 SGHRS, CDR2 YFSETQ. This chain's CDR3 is CASSLGHGDSSYNEQFF. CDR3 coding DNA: TGCGCCAGCAGCCTTGGCCACGGGGACTCCTCCTACAATGAGCAGTTCTTC.

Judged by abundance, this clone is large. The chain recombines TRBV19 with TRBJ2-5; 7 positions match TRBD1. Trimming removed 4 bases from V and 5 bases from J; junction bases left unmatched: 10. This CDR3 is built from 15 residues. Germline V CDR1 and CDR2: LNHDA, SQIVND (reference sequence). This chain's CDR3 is CASSRQGLTGETQYF. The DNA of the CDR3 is TGTGCCAGTAGTAGACAGGGCCTAACGGGGGAGACCCAGTACTTC.

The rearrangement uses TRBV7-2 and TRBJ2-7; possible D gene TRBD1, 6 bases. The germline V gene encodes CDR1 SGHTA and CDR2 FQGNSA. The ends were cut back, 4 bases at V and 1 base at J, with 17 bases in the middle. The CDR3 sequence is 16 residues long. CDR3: CASSSYPSGQSYEQYF. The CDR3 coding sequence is TGTGCCAGCAGCTCCTACCCTTCTGGACAGTCCTACGAGCAGTACTTC.

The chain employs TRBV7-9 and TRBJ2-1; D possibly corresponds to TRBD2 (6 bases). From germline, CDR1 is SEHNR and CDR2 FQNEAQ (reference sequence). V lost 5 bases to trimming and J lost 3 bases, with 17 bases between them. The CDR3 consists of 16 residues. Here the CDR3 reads CASSPPGSGDYNEQFF. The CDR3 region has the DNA TGTGCCAGCAGCCCCCCGGGTTCGGGAGACTACAATGAGCAGTTCTTC.

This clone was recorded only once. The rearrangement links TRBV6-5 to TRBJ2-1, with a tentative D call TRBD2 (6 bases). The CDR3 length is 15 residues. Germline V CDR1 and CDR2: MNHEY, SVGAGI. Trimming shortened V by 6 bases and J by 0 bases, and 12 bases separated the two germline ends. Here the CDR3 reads CASRKLAGSYNEQFF. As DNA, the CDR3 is TGTGCCAGCAGGAAACTAGCTGGCTCCTACAATGAGCAGTTCTTC.

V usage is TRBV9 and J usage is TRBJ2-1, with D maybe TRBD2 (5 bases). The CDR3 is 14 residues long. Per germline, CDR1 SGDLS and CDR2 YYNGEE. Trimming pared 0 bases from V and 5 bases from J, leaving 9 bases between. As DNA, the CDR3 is TGTGCCAGCAGCGTAGCCCCCGGGAACAATGAGCAGTTCTTC. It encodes CASSVAPGNNEQFF.

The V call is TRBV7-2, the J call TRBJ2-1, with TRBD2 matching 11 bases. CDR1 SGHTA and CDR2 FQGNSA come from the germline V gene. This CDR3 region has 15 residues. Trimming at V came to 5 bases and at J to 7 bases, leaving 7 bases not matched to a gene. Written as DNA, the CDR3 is TGTGCCAGCAGCCCACGTAGCGGGGGGGCGAATGAGCAGTTCTTC. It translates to CASSPRSGGANEQFF.

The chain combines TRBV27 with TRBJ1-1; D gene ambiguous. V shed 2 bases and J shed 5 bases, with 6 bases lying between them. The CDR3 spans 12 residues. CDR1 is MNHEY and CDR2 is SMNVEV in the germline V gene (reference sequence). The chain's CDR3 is CASSLSGTEAFF. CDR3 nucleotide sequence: TGTGCCAGCAGTTTAAGTGGGACTGAAGCTTTCTTT.

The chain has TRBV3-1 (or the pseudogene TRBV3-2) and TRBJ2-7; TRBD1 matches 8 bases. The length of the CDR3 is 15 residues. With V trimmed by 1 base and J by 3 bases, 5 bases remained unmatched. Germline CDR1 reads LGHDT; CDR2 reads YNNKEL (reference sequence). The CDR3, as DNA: TGTGCCAGCAGCCAAGGGTTTGGACAGGGCTACGAGCAGTACTTC. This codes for CASSQGFGQGYEQYF.

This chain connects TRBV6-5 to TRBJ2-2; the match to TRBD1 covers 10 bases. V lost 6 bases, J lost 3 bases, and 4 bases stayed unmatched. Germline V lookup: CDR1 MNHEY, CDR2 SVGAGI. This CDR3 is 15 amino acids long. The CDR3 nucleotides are TGTGCCAGCAGAACGACAGGGGGCGACACCGGGGAGCTGTTTTTT. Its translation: CASRTTGGDTGELFF.

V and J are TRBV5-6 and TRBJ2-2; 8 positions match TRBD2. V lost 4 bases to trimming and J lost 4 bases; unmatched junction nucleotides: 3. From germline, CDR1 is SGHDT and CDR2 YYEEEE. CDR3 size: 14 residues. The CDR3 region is CASSPGGGTGELFF. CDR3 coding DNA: TGTGCCAGCAGCCCCGGGGGGGGCACCGGGGAGCTGTTTTTT.

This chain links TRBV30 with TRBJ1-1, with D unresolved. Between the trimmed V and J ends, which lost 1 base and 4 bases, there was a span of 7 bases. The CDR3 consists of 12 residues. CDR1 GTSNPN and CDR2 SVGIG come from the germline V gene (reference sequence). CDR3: CAWSGGPTEAFF. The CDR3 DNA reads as TGTGCCTGGAGTGGGGGTCCCACTGAAGCTTTCTTT.

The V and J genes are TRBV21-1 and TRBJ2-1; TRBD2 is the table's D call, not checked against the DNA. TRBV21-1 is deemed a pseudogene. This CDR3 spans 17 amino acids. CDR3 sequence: CASSTDAPGLAYNEQFF. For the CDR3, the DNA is TGTGCCAGCAGCACGGACGCACCGGGACTAGCCTACAATGAGCAGTTCTTC.

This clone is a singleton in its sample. CDR3 region: CASSIADGSYNEQFF. Here the CDR3 DNA reads TGTGCCAGTAGTATAGCGGACGGGTCCTACAATGAGCAGTTCTTC. The gene calls are TRBV19 and TRBJ2-1, with no clear D. Germline V lookup: CDR1 LNHDA, CDR2 SQIVND (reference sequence). V was clipped by 1 base and J by 1 base, with 8 bases between them. This CDR3 has 15 residues.